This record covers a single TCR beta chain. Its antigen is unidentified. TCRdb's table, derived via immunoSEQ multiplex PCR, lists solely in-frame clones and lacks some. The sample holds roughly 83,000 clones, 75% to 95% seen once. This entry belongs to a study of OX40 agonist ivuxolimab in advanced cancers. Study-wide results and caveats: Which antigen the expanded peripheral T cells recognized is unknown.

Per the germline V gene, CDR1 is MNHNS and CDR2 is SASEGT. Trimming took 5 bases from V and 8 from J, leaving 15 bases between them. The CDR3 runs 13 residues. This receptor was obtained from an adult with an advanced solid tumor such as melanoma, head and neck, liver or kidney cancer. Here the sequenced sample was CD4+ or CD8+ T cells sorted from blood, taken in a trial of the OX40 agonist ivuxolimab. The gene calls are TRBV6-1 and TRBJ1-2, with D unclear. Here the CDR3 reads CASSTLGIGGYTF. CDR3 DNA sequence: TGTGCCAGCAGTACCCTTGGGATCGGGGGCTACACCTTC.